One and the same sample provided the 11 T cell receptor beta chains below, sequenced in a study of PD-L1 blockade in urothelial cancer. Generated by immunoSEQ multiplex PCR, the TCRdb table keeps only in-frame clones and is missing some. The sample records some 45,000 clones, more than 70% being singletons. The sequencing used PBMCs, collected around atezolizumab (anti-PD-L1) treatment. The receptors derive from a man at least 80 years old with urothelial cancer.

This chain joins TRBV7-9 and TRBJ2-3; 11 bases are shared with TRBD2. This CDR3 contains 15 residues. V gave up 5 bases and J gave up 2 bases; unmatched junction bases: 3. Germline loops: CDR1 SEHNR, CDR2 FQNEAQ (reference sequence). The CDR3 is CASSLGLAATDTQYF. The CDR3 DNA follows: TGTGCCAGCAGCCTGGGACTAGCGGCCACAGATACGCAGTATTTT.

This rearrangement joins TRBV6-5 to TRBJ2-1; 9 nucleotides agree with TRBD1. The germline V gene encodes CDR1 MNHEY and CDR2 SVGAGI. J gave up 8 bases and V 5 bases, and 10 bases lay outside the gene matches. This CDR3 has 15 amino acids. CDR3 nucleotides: TGTGCCAGCAGTGGGACAGGGAGACTGAGGGATGAGCAGTTCTTC. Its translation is CASSGTGRLRDEQFF.

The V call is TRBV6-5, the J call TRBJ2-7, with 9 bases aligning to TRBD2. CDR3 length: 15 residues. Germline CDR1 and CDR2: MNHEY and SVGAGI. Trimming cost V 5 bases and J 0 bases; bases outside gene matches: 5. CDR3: CASSLRLAASYEQYF. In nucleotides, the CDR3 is TGTGCCAGCAGTCTACGACTAGCGGCCTCCTACGAGCAGTACTTC.

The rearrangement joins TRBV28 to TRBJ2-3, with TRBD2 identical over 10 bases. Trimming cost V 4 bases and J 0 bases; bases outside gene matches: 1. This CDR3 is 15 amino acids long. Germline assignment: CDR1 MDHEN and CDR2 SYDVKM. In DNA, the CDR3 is TGTGCCAGCAGTTCTAGCGGGAGAAGCACAGATACGCAGTATTTT. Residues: CASSSSGRSTDTQYF.

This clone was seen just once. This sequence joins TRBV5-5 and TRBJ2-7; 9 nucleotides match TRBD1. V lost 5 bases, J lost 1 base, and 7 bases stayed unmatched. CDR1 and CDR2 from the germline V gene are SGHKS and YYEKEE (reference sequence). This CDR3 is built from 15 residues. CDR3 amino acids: CASRRQGEQSYEQYF. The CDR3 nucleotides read TGTGCCAGCAGACGACAGGGGGAACAATCCTACGAGCAGTACTTC.

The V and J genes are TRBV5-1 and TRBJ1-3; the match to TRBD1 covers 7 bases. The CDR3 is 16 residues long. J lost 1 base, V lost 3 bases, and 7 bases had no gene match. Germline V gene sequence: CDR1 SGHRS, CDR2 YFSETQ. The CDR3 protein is CASSSNPQGSGNTIYF. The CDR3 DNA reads TGCGCCAGCAGCTCAAACCCACAGGGGTCTGGAAACACCATATATTTT.

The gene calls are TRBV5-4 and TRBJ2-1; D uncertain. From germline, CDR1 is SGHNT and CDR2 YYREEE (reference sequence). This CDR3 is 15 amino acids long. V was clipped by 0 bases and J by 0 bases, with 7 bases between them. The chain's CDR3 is CASSLVWSSYNEQFF. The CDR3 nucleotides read TGTGCCAGCAGCTTGGTGTGGAGCTCCTACAATGAGCAGTTCTTC.

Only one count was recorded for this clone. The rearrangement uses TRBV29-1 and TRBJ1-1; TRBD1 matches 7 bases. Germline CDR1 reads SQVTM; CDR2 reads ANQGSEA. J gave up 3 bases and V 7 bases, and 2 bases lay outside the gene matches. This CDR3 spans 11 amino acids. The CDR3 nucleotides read TGCAGCGCCACAGGGGACACTGAAGCTTTCTTT. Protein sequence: CSATGDTEAFF.

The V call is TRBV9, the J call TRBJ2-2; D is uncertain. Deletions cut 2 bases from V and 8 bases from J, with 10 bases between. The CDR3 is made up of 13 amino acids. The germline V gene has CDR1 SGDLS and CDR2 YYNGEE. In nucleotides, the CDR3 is TGTGCCAGCAGCGTTTCCCCCCCAGGGGAGCTGTTTTTT. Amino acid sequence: CASSVSPPGELFF.

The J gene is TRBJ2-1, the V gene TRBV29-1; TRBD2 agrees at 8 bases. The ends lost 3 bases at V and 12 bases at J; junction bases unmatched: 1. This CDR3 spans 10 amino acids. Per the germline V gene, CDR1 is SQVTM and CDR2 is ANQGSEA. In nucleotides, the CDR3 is TGCAGCGTTGACCTAGCGGGGCAGTTCTTC. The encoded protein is CSVDLAGQFF.

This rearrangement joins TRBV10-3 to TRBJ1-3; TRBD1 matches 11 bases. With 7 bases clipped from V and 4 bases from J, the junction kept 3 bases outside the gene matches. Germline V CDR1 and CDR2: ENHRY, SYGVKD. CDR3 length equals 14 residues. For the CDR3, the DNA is TGTGCCATCAAAGGACAGGGGGCGGGAAACACCATATATTTT. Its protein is CAIKGQGAGNTIYF.